This paragraph covers one T cell receptor (beta chain) sequence. This record comes from a study of T cells in Graves' hyperthyroidism and ophthalmopathy. Amplification of TCR beta CDR3 regions was performed using RNA transcripts as template. The primer set for the first-round RT-PCR of the TCR CDR3 was HTBI. TCRdb re-derived calls from the multiplex PCR reads in MiXCR, one entry per CDR3 protein. This table holds fewer than 350,000 distinct CDR3 sequences, nearly 15% found once. This CDR3 has 13 amino acids. The germline V gene has CDR1 MNHEY and CDR2 SMNVEV (reference sequence). V was pared by 3 bases and J by 1 base, with 5 bases between.

The sample consisted of blood. The source is a woman between 50 and 59 years old with Graves' hyperthyroidism that later progressed to Graves' ophthalmopathy. The chain couples TRBV27 to TRBJ2-3; D call uncertain. The CDR3 DNA reads TGTGCCAGCAGTTTTTTACGCACAGATACGCAGTATTTT. Its protein is CASSFLRTDTQYF.